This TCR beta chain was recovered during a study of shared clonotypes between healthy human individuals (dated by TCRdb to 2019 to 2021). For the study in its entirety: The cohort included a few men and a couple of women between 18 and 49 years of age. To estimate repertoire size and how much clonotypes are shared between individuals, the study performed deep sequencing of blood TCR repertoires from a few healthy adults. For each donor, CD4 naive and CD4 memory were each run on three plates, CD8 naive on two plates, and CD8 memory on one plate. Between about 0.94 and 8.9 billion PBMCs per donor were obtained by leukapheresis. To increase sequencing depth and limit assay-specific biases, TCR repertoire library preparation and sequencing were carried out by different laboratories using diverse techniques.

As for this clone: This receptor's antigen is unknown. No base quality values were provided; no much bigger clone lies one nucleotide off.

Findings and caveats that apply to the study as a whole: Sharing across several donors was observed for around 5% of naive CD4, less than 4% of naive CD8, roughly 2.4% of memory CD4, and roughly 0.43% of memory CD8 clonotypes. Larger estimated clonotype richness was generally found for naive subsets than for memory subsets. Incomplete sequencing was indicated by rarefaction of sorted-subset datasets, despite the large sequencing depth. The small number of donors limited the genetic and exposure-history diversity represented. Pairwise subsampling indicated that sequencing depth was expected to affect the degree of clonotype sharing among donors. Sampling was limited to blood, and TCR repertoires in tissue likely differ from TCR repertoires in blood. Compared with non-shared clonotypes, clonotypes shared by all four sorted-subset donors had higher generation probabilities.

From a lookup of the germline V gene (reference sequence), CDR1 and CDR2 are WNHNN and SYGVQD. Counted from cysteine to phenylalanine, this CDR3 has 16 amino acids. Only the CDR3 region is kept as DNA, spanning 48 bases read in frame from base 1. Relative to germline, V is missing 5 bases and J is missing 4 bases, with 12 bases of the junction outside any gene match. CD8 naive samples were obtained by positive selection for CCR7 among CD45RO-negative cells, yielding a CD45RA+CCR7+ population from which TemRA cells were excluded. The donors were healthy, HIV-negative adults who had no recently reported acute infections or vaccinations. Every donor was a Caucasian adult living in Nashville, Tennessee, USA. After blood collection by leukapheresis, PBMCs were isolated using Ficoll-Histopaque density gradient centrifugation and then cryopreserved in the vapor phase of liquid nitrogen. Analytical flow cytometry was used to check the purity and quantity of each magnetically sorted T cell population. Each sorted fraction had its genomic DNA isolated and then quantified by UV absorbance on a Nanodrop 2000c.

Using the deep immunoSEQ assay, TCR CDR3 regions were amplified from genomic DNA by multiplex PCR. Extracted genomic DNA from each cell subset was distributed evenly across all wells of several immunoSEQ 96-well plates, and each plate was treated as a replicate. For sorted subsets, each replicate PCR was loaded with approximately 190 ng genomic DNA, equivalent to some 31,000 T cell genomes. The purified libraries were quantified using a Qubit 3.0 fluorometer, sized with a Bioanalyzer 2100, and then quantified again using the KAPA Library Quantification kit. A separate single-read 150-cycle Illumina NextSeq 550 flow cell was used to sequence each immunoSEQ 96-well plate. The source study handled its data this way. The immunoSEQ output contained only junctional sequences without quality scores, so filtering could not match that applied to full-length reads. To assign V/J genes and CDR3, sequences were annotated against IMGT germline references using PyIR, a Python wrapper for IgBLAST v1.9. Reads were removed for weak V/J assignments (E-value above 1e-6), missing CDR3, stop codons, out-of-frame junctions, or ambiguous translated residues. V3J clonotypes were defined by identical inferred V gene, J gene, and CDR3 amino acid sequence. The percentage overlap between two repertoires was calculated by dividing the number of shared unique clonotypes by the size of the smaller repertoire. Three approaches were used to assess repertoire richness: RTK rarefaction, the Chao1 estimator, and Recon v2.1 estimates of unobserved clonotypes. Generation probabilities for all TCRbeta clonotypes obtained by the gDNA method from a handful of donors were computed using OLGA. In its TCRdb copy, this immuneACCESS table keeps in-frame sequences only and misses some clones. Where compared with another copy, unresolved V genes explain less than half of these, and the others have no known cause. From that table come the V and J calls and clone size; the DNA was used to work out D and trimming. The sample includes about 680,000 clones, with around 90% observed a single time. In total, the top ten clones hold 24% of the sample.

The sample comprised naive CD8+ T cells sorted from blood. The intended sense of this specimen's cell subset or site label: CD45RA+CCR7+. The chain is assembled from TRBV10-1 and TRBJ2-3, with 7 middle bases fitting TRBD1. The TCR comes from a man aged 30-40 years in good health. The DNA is TGCGCCAGCAGTTCGAGACAGGGTGAGGCGGCAGATACGCAGTATTTT. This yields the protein CASSSRQGEAADTQYF.